One and the same sample provided the 28 T cell receptor beta chains below, sequenced in a study of shared clonotypes between healthy human individuals. The data were produced by immunoSEQ multiplex PCR, yet TCRdb's version contains in-frame clones alone and is incomplete. The sample has over 1.4 million clones, 96% seen once. Sequences were obtained from naive CD4+ T cells sorted from blood. The subset denotes: CD45RA+ positively selected. The receptors derive from a man aged 30 to 39 in good health.

This sequence joins TRBV21-1 and TRBJ2-7; the table gives TRBD2 as D, unverified against the DNA. TRBV21-1 has pseudogene status. The CDR3 has 18 amino acids. CDR3 sequence reads: CASNRTASGAVRNYEQYF. The CDR3 nucleotides read TGTGCCAGCAACCGTACCGCGAGCGGCGCGGTTCGCAACTACGAGCAGTACTTC.

The chain combines TRBV9 with TRBJ2-5; D is perhaps TRBD1 or TRBD2 (6 bases each). CDR1 is SGDLS and CDR2 is YYNGEE in the germline V gene. V dropped 0 bases and J dropped 5 bases, with 14 bases sitting between them. The length of the CDR3 is 15 residues. The CDR3 DNA is TGTGCCAGCAGCGTAGATAGGGGGGCGAGGGAGACCCAGTACTTC. It translates to CASSVDRGARETQYF. The entire variable domain, with the rest obtained from reference TRBV9 and TRBJ2-5, is as follows: DSGVTQTPKHLITATGQRVTLRCSPRSGDLSVYWYQQSLDQGLQFLIQYYNGEERAKGNILERFSAQQFPDLHSELNLSSLELGDSALYFCASSVDRGARETQYFGPGTRLLVL.

The CDR3 sequence is CASSQGGGSGANYGYTF. Written as DNA, the CDR3 is TGTGCCAGCTCACAAGGGGGTGGTTCCGGAGCTAACTATGGCTACACCTTC. J is TRBJ1-2 and V is TRBV18, with D possibly TRBD1 on 6 matching bases. V lost 4 bases to trimming and J lost 0 bases, with 18 bases between them. The CDR3 contains 17 residues. The germline V gene encodes CDR1 KGHSH and CDR2 LQKENI.

The CDR3 spells CASSPPVQGDLFELFF. DNA for the CDR3: TGTGCCAGCTCACCACCCGTACAGGGGGATTTGTTCGAGCTGTTTTTT. V usage is TRBV18 and J usage is TRBJ2-2, with 8 bases that match TRBD1. The CDR3 length is 16 residues. CDR1 and CDR2 (germline): KGHSH, LQKENI. Trimming took 0 bases from V and 11 from J; bases not matched to a gene: 11. The whole variable domain, remainder taken from reference TRBV18 and TRBJ2-2, is NAGVMQNPRHLVRRRGQEARLRCSPMKGHSHVYWYRQLPEEGLKFMVYLQKENIIDESGMPKERFSAEFPKEGPSILRIQQVVRGDSAAYFCASSPPVQGDLFELFFGEGSRLTVL.

The rearrangement links TRBV29-1 to TRBJ2-5, with 7 positions matching TRBD1. This CDR3 comprises 12 residues. Germline loops: CDR1 SQVTM, CDR2 ANQGSEA. The V segment lost 5 bases and the J segment 1 base; nucleotides outside the gene matches: 1. This CDR3 reads CSVYRGQETQYF. The CDR3 coding sequence is TGCAGCGTTTACAGGGGCCAAGAGACCCAGTACTTC.

This clone showed up just once. The rearrangement links TRBV30 to TRBJ1-2; D remains ambiguous. Germline assignment: CDR1 GTSNPN and CDR2 SVGIG (reference sequence). The CDR3 extends over 12 amino acids. Between the trimmed V and J ends, which lost 3 bases and 4 bases, there was a span of 9 bases. Here the CDR3 DNA reads TGTGCCTGGAGCCCCAGGAGCTATGGCTACACCTTC. This codes for CAWSPRSYGYTF.

DNA of the CDR3: TGTGCCAGCAGCCATCTAGCGGGGAGCACAGATACGCAGTATTTT. Encoded protein: CASSHLAGSTDTQYF. The chain carries TRBV7-9 and TRBJ2-3, with 9 bases aligning to TRBD2. V gave up 5 bases and J gave up 0 bases; unmatched junction bases: 3. The CDR3 contains 15 residues. From germline, CDR1 is SEHNR and CDR2 FQNEAQ (reference sequence).

This chain joins TRBV11-1 and TRBJ1-1; no reliable D call. V was cut by 2 bases and J by 5 bases, with 12 bases left in between. The CDR3 covers 14 residues. Germline V gene lookup returns CDR1 SGHAT and CDR2 FQDESV (reference sequence). The CDR3 sequence is CASSLYGESTEAFF. CDR3 DNA sequence: TGTGCCAGCAGCTTATACGGGGAGAGTACTGAAGCTTTCTTT.

This clone was observed a single time. The chain employs TRBV19 and TRBJ2-7; possible D gene TRBD2, 6 bases. Trimming took off 1 base at V and 3 bases at J, with 13 bases between the two ends. The germline V gene encodes CDR1 LNHDA and CDR2 SQIVND (reference sequence). This CDR3 contains 15 residues. Here the CDR3 DNA reads TGTGCCAGTAGTATAGCGGAGGGCAGCAACTACGAGCAGTACTTC. The encoded protein is CASSIAEGSNYEQYF.

As regards this clone: This sample also contains other DNA sequences that code for the same CDR3. This rearrangement joins TRBV5-4 to TRBJ2-1; D is undetermined. CDR1 SGHNT and CDR2 YYREEE come from the germline V gene (reference sequence). The CDR3 totals 12 residues. Between the trimmed V and J ends, which lost 5 bases and 7 bases, there was a span of 10 bases. CDR3: CASSLTRNEQFF. The CDR3 region has the DNA TGTGCCAGCAGTCTGACCCGAAATGAGCAGTTCTTC.

This sequence joins TRBV19 and TRBJ2-7; 9 nucleotides agree with TRBD2. V dropped 7 bases and J dropped 6; count of bases not matched to a gene: 13. This CDR3 region has 15 residues. Germline V CDR1 and CDR2: LNHDA, SQIVND (reference sequence). The CDR3 DNA sequence: TGTGCCAGTAAGGCGGGAGGGACCCTGTTTGGCGAGCAGTACTTC. It codes for CASKAGGTLFGEQYF.

The chain carries TRBV29-1 and TRBJ2-1; 8 bases align to TRBD2. V lost 5 bases to trimming and J lost 0 bases; unmatched junction nucleotides: 6. The CDR3 spans 15 residues. Germline values: CDR1 SQVTM, CDR2 ANQGSEA. The CDR3 bases are TGCAGCGTTTTTAGCGGGGCTGCCTCCTACAATGAGCAGTTCTTC. As protein: CSVFSGAASYNEQFF.

The gene calls are TRBV27 and TRBJ1-5; the D gene is possibly TRBD1 (5 bases). The V end was cut by 6 bases, the J end by 4 bases, with 16 bases between. CDR1 and CDR2 (germline): MNHEY, SMNVEV (reference sequence). This CDR3 contains 15 residues. CDR3 loop: CASSPPGGVNQPQHF. Written as DNA, the CDR3 is TGTGCCAGCAGCCCACCGGGAGGGGTTAATCAGCCCCAGCATTTT.

Notes on this clone: At the DNA level, this CDR3 is encoded by other sequences in the same sample as well. This sequence joins TRBV7-9 and TRBJ2-5; D may be TRBD2 (6 bases). This CDR3 has 14 amino acids. The V end lost 5 bases, the J end lost 0 bases, and 10 bases lay between the germline ends. CDR1 is SEHNR, CDR2 FQNEAQ, per germline (reference sequence). CDR3 DNA sequence: TGTGCCAGCAGCCCACGGGAGTACCAAGAGACCCAGTACTTC. It specifies CASSPREYQETQYF.

CDR3 loop: CASSTLPRRSSGNTIYF. CDR3 nucleotides: TGTGCCAGCTCTACCCTCCCCCGACGAAGCTCTGGAAACACCATATATTTT. The chain recombines TRBV18 with TRBJ1-3; unclear D gene. The CDR3 has 17 residues. V lost 6 bases to trimming and J lost 0 bases, with 18 bases between them. Germline V gene sequence: CDR1 KGHSH, CDR2 LQKENI.

This chain connects TRBV7-6 to TRBJ2-7, with TRBD1 matching over 7 bases. CDR3 size: 14 residues. In germline, CDR1 is SGHVS, CDR2 FNYEAQ. J was trimmed by 4 bases and V by 5 bases; bases with no gene match: 8. The CDR3: CASSNRDSPYEQYF. The DNA of the CDR3 is TGTGCCAGCAGCAACCGGGACAGCCCGTACGAGCAGTACTTC.

V gene TRBV7-8 combines with J gene TRBJ2-7; no definite D call. The CDR3 length is 17 residues. The germline V gene has CDR1 SGHVS and CDR2 FQNEAQ. Trimming removed 5 bases from V and 1 base from J, with 21 bases in between. The CDR3 DNA reads TGTGCCAGCAGCCCCGGCTGGACCGAAAGCCGGTCCTACGAGCAGTACTTC. It codes for CASSPGWTESRSYEQYF. Drawing the rest from reference TRBV7-8 and TRBJ2-7, the complete variable domain is GAGVSQSPRYKVAKRGQDVALRCDPISGHVSLFWYQQALGQGPEFLTYFQNEAQLDKSGLPSDRFFAERPEGSVSTLKIQRTQQEDSAVYLCASSPGWTESRSYEQYFGPGTRLTVT.

The J gene is TRBJ2-1, the V gene TRBV28; TRBD2 matches 10 bases. The CDR3 is 17 residues long. V gave up 7 bases and J gave up 2 bases; unmatched junction bases: 11. Germline V gene sequence: CDR1 MDHEN, CDR2 SYDVKM. CDR3 coding DNA: TGTGCCAGCATTGGGGCTAGCGGGAGATTTACCTACAATGAGCAGTTCTTC. Residues: CASIGASGRFTYNEQFF. Looking up the rest from reference TRBV28 and TRBJ2-1 gives the full variable domain: DVKVTQSSRYLVKRTGEKVFLECVQDMDHENMFWYRQDPGLGLRLIYFSYDVKMKEKGDIPEGYSVSREKKERFSLILESASTNQTSMYLCASIGASGRFTYNEQFFGPGTRLTVL.

V is TRBV21-1 and J is TRBJ1-5; the D call of TRBD1 is as the table states it, not checked on the DNA. TRBV21-1 is noted as a pseudogene. This CDR3 region has 12 residues. The CDR3 bases are TGTGCCAGCAGCGACAGAAACCAGCCCCAGCATTTT. Encoded protein: CASSDRNQPQHF.

V gene TRBV28 combines with J gene TRBJ2-6; tentative D call: TRBD1 (6 bases). CDR3 size: 17 residues. Trimming cost V 3 bases and J 0 bases, with 12 bases left between them. Per germline, CDR1 MDHEN and CDR2 SYDVKM. This CDR3 is CASSFPGVPSGANVLTF. CDR3 DNA: TGTGCCAGCAGTTTCCCAGGGGTCCCCTCTGGGGCCAACGTCCTGACTTTC.

J is TRBJ2-1 and V is TRBV27; 8 bases are a match to TRBD2. Per the germline V gene, CDR1 is MNHEY and CDR2 is SMNVEV (reference sequence). The CDR3 spans 14 residues. J was trimmed by 1 base and V by 6 bases; bases with no gene match: 2. Written as DNA, the CDR3 is TGTGCCAGCAGACGGGGGGGGTCCTACAATGAGCAGTTCTTC. This sequence encodes CASRRGGSYNEQFF.

The chain links TRBV7-2 to TRBJ2-3; 10 bases match TRBD2. V shed 1 base, J shed 4 bases, and the junction held 5 bases outside the gene matches. Germline assignment: CDR1 SGHTA and CDR2 FQGNSA. The CDR3 spans 16 residues. DNA for the CDR3: TGTGCCAGCAGCTTAGTTGGGCTAGCGGGAGCAGATACGCAGTATTTT. The encoded protein is CASSLVGLAGADTQYF.

The V call is TRBV19, the J call TRBJ1-5, with 8 positions matching TRBD1. J gave up 0 bases and V 10 bases, and 8 bases lay outside the gene matches. The CDR3 has 15 residues. Germline CDR1 and CDR2: LNHDA and SQIVND (reference sequence). CDR3 in DNA: TGTGCCACAAGGCAGGGGGCCACTAGCAATCAGCCCCAGCATTTT. The encoded protein is CATRQGATSNQPQHF. Together with reference TRBV19 and TRBJ1-5, the CDR3 gives the full variable domain: DGGITQSPKYLFRKEGQNVTLSCEQNLNHDAMYWYRQDPGQGLRLIYYSQIVNDFQKGDIAEGYSVSREKKESFPLTVTSAQKNPTAFYLCATRQGATSNQPQHFGDGTRLSIL.

V usage is TRBV27 and J usage is TRBJ2-7; D uncertain. CDR3 length: 13 amino acids. Germline CDR1 and CDR2: MNHEY and SMNVEV (reference sequence). With 1 base removed from V and 0 bases from J, the gap between germline ends came to 4 bases. CDR3 DNA: TGTGCCAGCAGTTTATATGACTCCTACGAGCAGTACTTC. This encodes CASSLYDSYEQYF.

This chain connects TRBV29-1 to TRBJ2-7; D is ambiguous. Germline V gene data show CDR1 as SQVTM and CDR2 as ANQGSEA. Trimming took off 4 bases at V and 2 bases at J, with 12 bases between the two ends. This CDR3 spans 13 amino acids. The CDR3 region is CSVAQANPYEQYF. CDR3 nucleotide sequence: TGCAGCGTTGCGCAGGCCAACCCCTACGAGCAGTACTTC.

The chain has TRBV10-2 and TRBJ1-5; 7 nucleotides align to TRBD1. The germline V gene encodes CDR1 WSHSY and CDR2 SAAADI. V shed 5 bases, J shed 4 bases, and the junction held 5 bases outside the gene matches. The CDR3 length is 14 residues. The CDR3 region has the DNA TGCGCCAGCAGTCTAGACAGGGCTAATCAGCCCCAGCATTTT. Translation gives CASSLDRANQPQHF.

The rearrangement uses TRBV5-1 and TRBJ1-4; no firm D call. CDR3 length: 14 amino acids. Trimming pared 7 bases from V and 0 bases from J, leaving 10 bases between. The germline V gene has CDR1 SGHRS and CDR2 YFSETQ. In nucleotides, the CDR3 is TGCGCCAGCTCTCCCGTTGCAACTAATGAAAAACTGTTTTTT. Translating gives CASSPVATNEKLFF.

The chain has TRBV5-1 and TRBJ1-5; D is ambiguous. This CDR3 has 14 residues. Per germline, CDR1 SGHRS and CDR2 YFSETQ. Trimming removed 4 bases from V and 4 bases from J, with 12 bases in between. CDR3 sequence (DNA): TGCGCCAGCAGCGTAGGATCGCCTAATCAGCCCCAGCATTTT. Protein: CASSVGSPNQPQHF.